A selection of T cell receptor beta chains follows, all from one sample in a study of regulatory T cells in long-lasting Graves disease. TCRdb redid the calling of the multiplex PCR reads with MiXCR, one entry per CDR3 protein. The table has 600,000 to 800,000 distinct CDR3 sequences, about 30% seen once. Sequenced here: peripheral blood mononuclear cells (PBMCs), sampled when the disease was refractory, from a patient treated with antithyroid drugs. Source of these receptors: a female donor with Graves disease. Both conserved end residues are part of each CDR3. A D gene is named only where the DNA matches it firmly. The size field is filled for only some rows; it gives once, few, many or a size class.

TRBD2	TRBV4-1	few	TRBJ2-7	CASSQGWTSGKGEQYF	TGCGCCAGCAGCCAAGGATGGACTAGCGGGAAGGGCGAGCAGTACTTC
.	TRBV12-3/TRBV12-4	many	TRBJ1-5	CASSFSGGQGNQPQHF	TGTGCCAGCAGTTTTTCGGGAGGGCAAGGCAATCAGCCCCAGCATTTT
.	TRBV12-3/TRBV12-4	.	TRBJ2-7	CASSLFGREQYF	TGTGCCAGCAGTTTATTCGGGCGCGAGCAGTACTTC
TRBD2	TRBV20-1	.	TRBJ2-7	CSALVREGLSYEQYF	TGCAGTGCCCTGGTAAGGGAGGGCCTCTCCTACGAGCAGTACTTC
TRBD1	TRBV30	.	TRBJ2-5	CAWSGSWDRGPETQYF	TGTGCCTGGAGTGGTTCGTGGGACAGGGGGCCGGAGACCCAGTACTTC
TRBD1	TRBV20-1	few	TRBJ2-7	CSARDRDYEQYF	TGCAGTGCTCGGGACAGGGACTACGAGCAGTACTTC
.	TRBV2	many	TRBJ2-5	CASRTQETQYF	TGTGCCAGCAGGACCCAAGAGACCCAGTACTTC
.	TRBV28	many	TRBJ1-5	CASNRRGFSSNQPQHF	TGTGCCAGCAACCGAAGGGGTTTCTCTAGCAATCAGCCCCAGCATTTT
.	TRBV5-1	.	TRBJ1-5	CASTGQYSNQPQHF	TGCGCCAGCACCGGACAGTATAGCAATCAGCCCCAGCATTTT
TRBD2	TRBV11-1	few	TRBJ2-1	CASSLARGLAGDNEQFF	TGTGCCAGCAGCTTAGCGCGGGGACTAGCGGGTGACAATGAGCAGTTCTTC